Each of the 8 T cell receptor beta chains below was sequenced from the same sample in a study of cytomegalovirus exposure and HLA in healthy donors. PCR employed 60 Vbeta and 13 Jbeta primers. The protocol was immunoSEQ multiplex PCR, while the TCRdb copy is restricted to in-frame clones and leaves out a portion. This sample has about 110,000 clones, with approximately 81% found just once. The sample taken for sequencing was PBMCs. Source of these receptors: a man younger than 45 in good health and CMV-seronegative.

This clone was detected only once. The genes are TRBV4-1 and TRBJ2-7, with TRBD1 identical over 11 bases. There are 17 residues in the CDR3. CDR1 is MGHRA, CDR2 YSYEKL, per germline. The junction had 11 bases not matched to a gene; V was cut back by 3 bases and J by 4 bases. Written as DNA, the CDR3 is TGCGCCAGCAGCCATGAAGCCCCGGGACAGGGGGTGTACGAGCAGTACTTC. Translation: CASSHEAPGQGVYEQYF.

The rearrangement links TRBV28 to TRBJ1-2, with a possible D match to TRBD1 (5 bases). Germline V gene sequence: CDR1 MDHEN, CDR2 SYDVKM. The CDR3 is 13 residues long. V lost 2 bases and J 7 bases, leaving 11 bases between the germline ends. The CDR3 loop reads CASSLRLRVGYTF. The DNA for the CDR3 is TGTGCCAGCAGTTTAAGGCTCAGGGTTGGCTACACCTTC.

The rearrangement links TRBV6-6 to TRBJ2-2, with D possibly being TRBD1 (5 bases). V was pared by 7 bases and J by 0 bases, with 12 bases between. CDR1 and CDR2 from the germline V gene are MNHNY and SVGAGI (reference sequence). There are 15 residues in the CDR3. The DNA for the CDR3 is TGTGCCAGCACCTTGCAGGGCTCGAACACCGGGGAGCTGTTTTTT. Protein product: CASTLQGSNTGELFF.

This clone was seen more than once but under ten times. This chain links TRBV6-5 with TRBJ1-5; D might be TRBD1 (6 bases). Germline V CDR1 and CDR2: MNHEY, SVGAGI. The CDR3 consists of 13 residues. The V end was cut by 5 bases, the J end by 7 bases, with 12 bases between. The CDR3 is CASSTRGWQPQHF. The CDR3 nucleotides are TGTGCCAGCAGTACCAGGGGCTGGCAGCCCCAGCATTTT.

This clone was detected only a few times. CDR3 sequence: CASSPPDSANEKLFF. The CDR3 DNA sequence: TGTGCCAGCAGCCCTCCGGACAGTGCTAATGAAAAACTGTTTTTT. The chain links TRBV27 to TRBJ1-4; D might be TRBD1 (6 bases). The CDR3 is 15 amino acids. CDR1 and CDR2 (germline): MNHEY, SMNVEV (reference sequence). V lost 6 bases and J lost 3, with 14 bases in between.

This rearrangement joins TRBV7-8 to TRBJ1-2; 9 nucleotides match TRBD1. CDR1 and CDR2 (germline): SGHVS, FQNEAQ. The CDR3 length is 16 residues. V shed 5 bases and J 2 bases; nucleotides not matched to a gene: 9. The CDR3 DNA follows: TGTGCCAGCAGCCTGACAGGGGGGCGACAAAACTATGGCTACACCTTC. As protein: CASSLTGGRQNYGYTF.

The chain recombines TRBV30 with TRBJ1-6; 7 nucleotides align to TRBD1. The CDR3 extends over 12 amino acids. Trimming cost V 5 bases and J 10 bases; bases outside gene matches: 5. CDR1 and CDR2 from the germline V gene are GTSNPN and SVGIG (reference sequence). The CDR3 loop is CAWDRDGSPLHF. As DNA, the CDR3 is TGTGCCTGGGACAGGGATGGCTCACCCCTCCACTTT.

The CDR3, as DNA: TGTGCCAGCAGTTCCCCATCGACAGGGATGAACACTGAAGCTTTCTTT. Translating it yields CASSSPSTGMNTEAFF. The V call is TRBV27, the J call TRBJ1-1; 7 bases match TRBD1. V lost 4 bases to trimming and J lost 0 bases; unmatched junction nucleotides: 8. CDR3 size: 16 residues. CDR1 and CDR2 (germline): MNHEY, SMNVEV (reference sequence).